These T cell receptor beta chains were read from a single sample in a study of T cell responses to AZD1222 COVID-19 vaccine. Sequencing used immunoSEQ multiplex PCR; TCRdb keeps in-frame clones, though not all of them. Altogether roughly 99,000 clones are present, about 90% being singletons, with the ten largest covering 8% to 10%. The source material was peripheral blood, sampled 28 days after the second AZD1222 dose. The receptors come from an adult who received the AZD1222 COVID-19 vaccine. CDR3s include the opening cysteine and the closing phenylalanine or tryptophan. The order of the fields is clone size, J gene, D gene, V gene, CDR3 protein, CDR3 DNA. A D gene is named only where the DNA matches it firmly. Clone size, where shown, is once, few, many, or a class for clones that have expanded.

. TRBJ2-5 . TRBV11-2 CASSPGRDWGRQETQYF TGTGCCAGCAGCCCGGGCCGGGACTGGGGGCGCCAAGAGACCCAGTACTTC
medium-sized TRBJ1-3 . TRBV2 CASSGPAGNTIYF TGTGCCAGCAGCGGTCCAGCTGGAAACACCATATATTTT
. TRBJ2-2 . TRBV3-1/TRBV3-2 CASSQGGTSVGELFF TGTGCCAGCAGCCAAGGGGGGACCTCAGTCGGGGAGCTGTTTTTT
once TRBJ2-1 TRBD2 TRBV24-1 CATSDYRGGYNEQFF TGTGCCACCAGTGATTATCGCGGGGGGTACAATGAGCAGTTCTTC
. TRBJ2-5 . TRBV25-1 CASSEYGLDSKETQYF TGTGCCAGCAGTGAATATGGTTTGGACAGTAAAGAGACCCAGTACTTC
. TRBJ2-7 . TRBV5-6 CASSRNRVRLGNEQYF TGTGCCAGCAGCAGAAACCGAGTGAGGCTGGGGAACGAGCAGTACTTC
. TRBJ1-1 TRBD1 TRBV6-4 CASSDGQGGTEAFF TGTGCCAGCAGTGACGGACAGGGGGGCACTGAAGCTTTCTTT
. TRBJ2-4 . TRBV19 CASTFAGKRGAKNIQYF TGTGCCAGTACCTTCGCGGGCAAACGGGGGGCCAAAAACATTCAGTACTTC
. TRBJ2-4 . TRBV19 CASSINRDGIQYF TGTGCCAGTAGTATTAACAGGGACGGCATTCAGTACTTC
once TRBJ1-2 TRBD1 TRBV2 CASTAGGYGYTF TGTGCCAGCACGGCAGGGGGCTATGGCTACACCTTC
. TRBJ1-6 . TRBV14 CASSQEGFSPLHF TGTGCCAGCAGCCAAGAGGGGTTTTCACCCCTCCACTTT
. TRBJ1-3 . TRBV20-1 CSASLGTPYSGNTIYF TGCAGTGCTAGTTTGGGGACCCCTTACTCTGGAAACACCATATATTTT
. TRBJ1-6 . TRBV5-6 CASSLIGQRRNSPLHF TGTGCCAGCAGCTTGATCGGACAGCGGAGGAATTCACCCCTCCACTTT
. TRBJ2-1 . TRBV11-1 CASSADGTYNEQFF TGTGCCAGCAGCGCCGACGGAACCTACAATGAGCAGTTCTTC
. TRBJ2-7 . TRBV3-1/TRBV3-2 CASSFAVTRSYEQYF TGTGCCAGCAGCTTCGCCGTTACACGGTCCTACGAGCAGTACTTC
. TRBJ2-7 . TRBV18 CASSPQQYEQYF TGTGCCAGCTCACCCCAGCAGTACGAGCAGTACTTC
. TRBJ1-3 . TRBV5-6 CASSGGVNSGNTIYF TGTGCCAGCAGCGGCGGGGTCAACTCTGGAAACACCATATATTTT
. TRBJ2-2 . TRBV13 CASSPGQIQGRSTGELFF TGTGCCAGCAGCCCCGGCCAGATTCAGGGGCGGAGCACCGGGGAGCTGTTTTTT
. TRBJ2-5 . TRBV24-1 CATSDPKRGYQETQYF TGTGCCACCAGTGACCCGAAGAGGGGATACCAAGAGACCCAGTACTTC
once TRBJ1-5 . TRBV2 CASTGYGNQPQHF TGTGCCAGCACAGGGTACGGCAATCAGCCCCAGCATTTT
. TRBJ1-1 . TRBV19 CASIKGYSEAFF TGTGCCAGTATCAAGGGGTATAGTGAAGCTTTCTTT
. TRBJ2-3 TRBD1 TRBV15 CATSRTRQGADTDTQYF TGTGCCACCAGCAGAACCAGACAGGGGGCAGACACAGATACGCAGTATTTT
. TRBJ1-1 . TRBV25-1 CASSVDTEAFF TGTGCCAGCAGTGTCGACACTGAAGCTTTCTTT
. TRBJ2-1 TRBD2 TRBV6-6 CASSSRTSGNEQFF TGTGCCAGCAGTTCAAGGACTAGCGGCAATGAGCAGTTCTTC
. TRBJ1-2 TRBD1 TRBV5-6 CASSLGQLRAGYTF TGTGCCAGCAGCCTGGGACAGTTGCGGGCCGGCTACACCTTC
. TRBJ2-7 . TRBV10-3 CAIRGGYEQYF TGTGCCATCAGGGGGGGTTACGAGCAGTACTTC
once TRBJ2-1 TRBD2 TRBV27 CASSRGGSYNEQFF TGTGCCAGCAGCCGGGGGGGCTCCTACAATGAGCAGTTCTTC
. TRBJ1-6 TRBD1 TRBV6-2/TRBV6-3 CASSPGTGYRVHF TGTGCCAGCAGCCCCGGGACAGGGTACCGGGTCCACTTT
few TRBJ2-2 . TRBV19 CASSGTYNTGELFF TGTGCCAGTTCGGGGACATATAACACCGGGGAGCTGTTTTTT
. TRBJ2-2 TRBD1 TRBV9 CASSGRQGNTGELFF TGTGCCAGCAGCGGTCGACAGGGGAACACCGGGGAGCTGTTTTTT
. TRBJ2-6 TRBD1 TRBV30 CAWTRDRFSGANVLTF TGTGCCTGGACCAGGGACAGGTTCTCTGGGGCCAACGTCCTGACTTTC
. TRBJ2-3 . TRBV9 CASSVQQGGTDTQYF TGTGCCAGCAGCGTACAACAGGGAGGCACAGATACGCAGTATTTT
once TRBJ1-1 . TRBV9 CASSVVDSQRTEAFF TGTGCCAGCAGCGTAGTAGACAGCCAGAGGACTGAAGCTTTCTTT
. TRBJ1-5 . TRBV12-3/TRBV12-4 CASSLGEVQPQHF TGTGCCAGCAGTTTAGGAGAAGTTCAGCCCCAGCATTTT
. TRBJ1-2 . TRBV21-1 CARYRDRGRNYGYTF TGTGCCAGGTATCGAGACAGGGGGAGGAACTATGGCTACACCTTC
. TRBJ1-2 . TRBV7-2 CASSLVAGGLANYGYTF TGTGCCAGCAGCTTAGTTGCTGGGGGACTCGCTAACTATGGCTACACCTTC
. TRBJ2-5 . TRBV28 CASSPQGGSQETQYF TGTGCCAGCAGTCCCCAGGGGGGTAGCCAAGAGACCCAGTACTTC
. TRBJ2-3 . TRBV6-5 CASSYALGVTDTQYF TGTGCCAGCAGTTATGCTTTGGGGGTCACAGATACGCAGTATTTT
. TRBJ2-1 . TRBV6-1 CASSEEAALLYNEQFF TGTGCCAGCAGTGAGGAGGCAGCTCTCCTCTACAATGAGCAGTTCTTC
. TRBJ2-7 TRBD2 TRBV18 CASSRDYSYEQYF TGTGCCAGCTCACGGGACTACTCCTACGAGCAGTACTTC
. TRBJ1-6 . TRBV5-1 CASRPGLSYNSPLHF TGCGCCAGCCGCCCGGGCCTCTCCTATAATTCACCCCTCCACTTT
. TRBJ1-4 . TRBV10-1 CASSESRTNEKLFF TGCGCCAGCAGTGAGTCAAGGACTAATGAAAAACTGTTTTTT
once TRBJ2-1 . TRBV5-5 CASSLGAGPAYNEQFF TGTGCCAGCAGCTTGGGGGCAGGGCCTGCCTACAATGAGCAGTTCTTC
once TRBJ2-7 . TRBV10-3 CAISSSTDSYEQYF TGTGCCATCAGCTCCTCGACAGACTCCTACGAGCAGTACTTC
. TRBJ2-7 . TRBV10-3 CAISQTAPSDEQYF TGTGCCATCAGTCAGACAGCACCCTCCGACGAGCAGTACTTC
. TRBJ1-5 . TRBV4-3 CASSQARDLHQPQHF TGCGCCAGCAGCCAAGCCCGAGACCTTCATCAGCCCCAGCATTTT
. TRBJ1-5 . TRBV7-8 CASSLGQKGGSNQPQHF TGTGCCAGCAGTCTCGGACAGAAGGGTGGTAGCAATCAGCCCCAGCATTTT
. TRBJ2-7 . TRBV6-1 CASSDRERIGYEQYF TGTGCCAGCAGTGATCGGGAACGGATTGGGTACGAGCAGTACTTC
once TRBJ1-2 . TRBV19 CASSMRVEGGGYTF TGTGCCAGTAGTATGAGGGTGGAGGGCGGCGGCTACACCTTC
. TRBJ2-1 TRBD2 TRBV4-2 CASSQEISGLAGKDEQFF TGTGCCAGCAGCCAAGAAATATCGGGACTAGCGGGAAAAGATGAGCAGTTCTTC
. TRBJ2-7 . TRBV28 CASSIGGPPYEQYF TGTGCCAGCAGTATCGGAGGGCCCCCCTACGAGCAGTACTTC
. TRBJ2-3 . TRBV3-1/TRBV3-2 CASSQLPGLSTDTQYF TGTGCCAGCAGCCAACTCCCGGGACTTAGCACAGATACGCAGTATTTT